A selection of T cell receptor beta chains follows, all from one sample in a study of neurological immune-mediated disorders. TCRdb re-analysed the 5' RACE reads in MiXCR, keeping a single row per CDR3 protein. This sample carries 77,000 or so distinct CDR3 sequences, roughly 9.9% of them seen once, and the ten largest clones take 1.7%. The sequencing input was PBMCs. The receptors were sampled from a man in his fifties in good health. The CDR3 runs from the conserved cysteine through the conserved F or W. A D gene is named only where the DNA matches it firmly. Where a row states a size, it is once, few, many or the class of an expanded clone; other rows omit it.

v_gene	j_gene	abundance	d_gene	CDR3aa	CDR3nt
TRBV5-1	TRBJ2-3	many	TRBD2	CASSPGQTSGGTQYF	TGCGCCAGCAGCCCAGGACAGACTAGCGGAGGAACGCAGTATTTT
TRBV5-1	TRBJ2-3	many	TRBD2	CASSQGLAGVDTQYF	TGCGCCAGCAGTCAGGGACTAGCGGGAGTAGATACGCAGTATTTT
TRBV20-1	TRBJ2-7	NA	NA	CSARDVQSSYEPYF	TGCAGTGCTAGAGATGTCCAGTCTTCCTACGAGCCGTACTTC
TRBV6-2/TRBV6-3	TRBJ2-1	many	NA	CASSQRGGVVHNEQFF	TGTGCCAGCAGCCAAAGGGGGGGAGTGGTCCACAATGAGCAGTTCTTC
TRBV5-1	TRBJ2-1	many	TRBD1	CASSMGTDNEQFF	TGCGCCAGCAGCATGGGGACAGACAATGAGCAGTTCTTC
TRBV12-3/TRBV12-4	TRBJ2-2	many	TRBD2	CASNLALAGTGELFF	TGTGCCAGCAACTTAGCGCTAGCGGGTACCGGGGAGCTGTTTTTT
TRBV3-1	TRBJ2-5	many	NA	CASSQRTHQETQYF	TGTGCCAGCAGCCAAAGGACACACCAAGAGACCCAGTACTTC
TRBV20-1	TRBJ1-6	few	NA	CSALNPGPTDSPLHF	TGCAGTGCCCTAAACCCGGGTCCCACGGATTCACCCCTCCACTTT
TRBV7-6	TRBJ2-2	many	NA	CASRSRDTGELFF	TGTGCCAGCAGATCCAGGGACACCGGGGAGCTGTTTTTT
TRBV4-1	TRBJ2-3	NA	NA	CASSLVYWDRRTDTQYF	TGCGCCAGCAGCCTCGTATATTGGGACCGACGCACAGATACGCAGTATTTT
TRBV4-2	TRBJ2-3	many	TRBD2	CASSQDMGAGGTDTQYF	TGTGCCAGCAGCCAAGATATGGGAGCGGGGGGCACAGATACGCAGTATTTT
TRBV12-3/TRBV12-4	TRBJ2-6	many	NA	CASSLRTVSGANVLTF	TGTGCCAGCAGTTTAAGGACAGTCTCTGGGGCCAACGTCCTGACTTTC
TRBV7-2	TRBJ1-4	many	NA	CASSFDFTGAKLFF	TGTGCCAGCAGCTTCGACTTTACGGGGGCGAAACTGTTTTTT
TRBV29-1	TRBJ1-1	many	NA	CSARQAYEAFF	TGCAGCGCCCGACAGGCCTATGAAGCTTTCTTT
TRBV20-1	TRBJ2-5	many	NA	CSSFEGTQYF	TGCAGTTCCTTTGAAGGGACCCAGTACTTC
TRBV18	TRBJ2-1	many	TRBD1	CASSPLEAGQGGTNEQFF	TGTGCCAGCTCACCACTGGAAGCCGGACAGGGAGGAACCAATGAGCAGTTCTTC